One and the same sample provided the 27 T cell receptor beta chains below, sequenced in a study of CD8+ T cells in alopecia areata. After isolation, RNA underwent reverse transcription to generate cDNA as the sequencing template. Sequenced by immunoSEQ multiplex PCR; TCRdb stores in-frame clones only, minus some. Found here are 90,000 to 100,000 clones, around 38% of them singletons; the top ten hold roughly 1.3%. Sequencing was done on a sample of CD4+ T cells sorted from blood. These receptor sequences come from a human donor with alopecia areata.

The chain couples TRBV7-2 to TRBJ2-1; no definite D call. The CDR3 is 14 amino acids. Trimming shortened V by 5 bases and J by 7 bases, and 15 bases separated the two germline ends. The germline V gene encodes CDR1 SGHTA and CDR2 FQGNSA. The CDR3 region is CASSAQHKINEQFF. CDR3 DNA sequence: TGTGCCAGCAGCGCGCAGCACAAGATTAATGAGCAGTTCTTC.

The rearrangement uses TRBV29-1 and TRBJ2-1; 8 nucleotides line up with TRBD1. CDR3 length: 12 residues. Losses at the gene ends were 3 bases for V and 9 bases for J; bases not matched to a gene: 4. The V gene's germline CDR1 is SQVTM and CDR2 ANQGSEA. The CDR3 loop reads CSVEGRGLEQFF. CDR3 bases: TGCAGCGTTGAGGGCAGGGGGCTTGAGCAGTTCTTC.

The chain combines TRBV29-1 with TRBJ2-2, with D tentatively TRBD1 or TRBD2 (6 bases each). The CDR3 runs 15 residues. V gave up 0 bases and J gave up 3 bases, with 11 bases separating them. Germline-derived CDR1 and CDR2 are SQVTM and ANQGSEA. The CDR3 DNA sequence: TGCAGCGTTGAAGAGGGGGGCTGGGACACCGGGGAGCTGTTTTTT. It yields the protein CSVEEGGWDTGELFF.

The V and J genes are TRBV6-5 and TRBJ1-6; tentatively, D is TRBD1 (5 bases). Trimming shortened V by 5 bases and J by 7 bases, and 12 bases separated the two germline ends. The CDR3 runs 14 residues. The germline gives CDR1 MNHEY, CDR2 SVGAGI. CDR3 coding DNA: TGTGCCAGCAGTCACCGGGACCGAAATTCACCCCTCCACTTT. The encoded protein is CASSHRDRNSPLHF.

The gene calls are TRBV15 and TRBJ2-7; D could derive from TRBD1 or TRBD2 (6 bases each). Germline-derived CDR1 and CDR2 are LNHNV and YYDKDF (reference sequence). The CDR3 loop spans 16 amino acids. With 7 bases removed from V and 4 bases from J, the gap between germline ends came to 23 bases. The CDR3 loop is CATTRGPESYRYEQYF. CDR3 nucleotides: TGTGCCACCACCCGGGGGCCGGAGTCCTATAGGTACGAGCAGTACTTC.

This clone appeared a few times. V usage is TRBV9 and J usage is TRBJ2-5; D unclear. Trimming pared 0 bases from V and 0 bases from J, leaving 15 bases between. This CDR3 has 17 amino acids. Germline CDR1 reads SGDLS; CDR2 reads YYNGEE. The CDR3 sequence: CASSVAKGEAYQETQYF. CDR3 nucleotides: TGTGCCAGCAGCGTAGCAAAAGGCGAAGCCTACCAAGAGACCCAGTACTTC.

A few counts support this clone. This chain connects TRBV11-1 to TRBJ2-7, with 9 bases aligning to TRBD1. The CDR3 sequence is 15 residues long. V trimming: 5 bases; J trimming: 2 bases; junction bases outside the gene matches: 7. Germline V gene data show CDR1 as SGHAT and CDR2 as FQDESV (reference sequence). The CDR3 here is CASSRTGTGPYEQYF. CDR3 coding DNA: TGTGCCAGCAGCCGGACCGGGACAGGGCCCTACGAGCAGTACTTC.

CDR3 region: CATSRATGGSSGNTIYF. DNA of the CDR3: TGTGCCACCAGCAGAGCGACAGGGGGTTCCTCTGGAAACACCATATATTTT. The J gene is TRBJ1-3, the V gene TRBV15; TRBD1 aligns across 9 bases. V trimming: 1 base; J trimming: 0 bases; junction bases outside the gene matches: 4. This CDR3 is built from 17 residues. Germline V gene data show CDR1 as LNHNV and CDR2 as YYDKDF (reference sequence).

The DNA for the CDR3 is TGTGCCATCAGTGGGCAGGAGGCCCACGAGCAGTACTTC. It yields the protein CAISGQEAHEQYF. The rearrangement links TRBV10-3 to TRBJ2-7, with D perhaps matching TRBD2 (5 bases). V shed 4 bases and J shed 5 bases, with 12 bases lying between them. The CDR3 has 13 residues. Germline-derived CDR1 and CDR2 are ENHRY and SYGVKD.

The rearrangement links TRBV30 to TRBJ2-5; unclear D gene. The CDR3 is 13 residues long. Trimming took 5 bases from V and 5 from J, leaving 15 bases between them. CDR1 GTSNPN and CDR2 SVGIG come from the germline V gene (reference sequence). CDR3 residues: CAWVFGNSETQYF. The DNA of the CDR3 is TGTGCCTGGGTCTTTGGGAATTCGGAGACCCAGTACTTC.

J is TRBJ2-2 and V is TRBV7-2; 8 bases agree with TRBD2. The CDR3 is 16 amino acids. V gave up 4 bases and J gave up 6 bases; unmatched junction bases: 10. The germline V gene encodes CDR1 SGHTA and CDR2 FQGNSA. The CDR3: CASSYTGTRRAGELFF. Here the CDR3 DNA reads TGTGCCAGCAGCTATACCGGGACTAGGAGGGCCGGGGAGCTGTTTTTT.

On this clone: Relative to the germline gene, one junction end is altered; a read error may explain this. V is TRBV11-2 and J is TRBJ2-7; 8 bases map to TRBD1. The CDR3 is 11 residues long. Germline-derived CDR1 and CDR2 are SGHAT and FQNNGV. CDR3 region: CASSLRTGLFF. DNA for the CDR3: TGTGCCAGCAGCTTAAGGACAGGGTTATTCTTC. The full variable domain, with the rest looked up from reference TRBV11-2 and TRBJ2-7, is EAGVAQSPRYKIIEKRQSVAFWCNPISGHATLYWYQQILGQGPKLLIQFQNNGVVDDSQLPKDRFSAERLKGVDSTLKIQPAKLEDSAVYLCASSLRTGLFFGPGTRLTVT.

V gene TRBV30 combines with J gene TRBJ1-6; possibly TRBD1 for D (6 bases). The CDR3 extends over 14 amino acids. Deletions cut 5 bases from V and 1 base from J, with 9 bases between. Per the germline V gene, CDR1 is GTSNPN and CDR2 is SVGIG (reference sequence). CDR3 coding DNA: TGTGCCTGGGGTGGACAGTCCTATAATTCACCCCTCCACTTT. Protein sequence: CAWGGQSYNSPLHF.

The chain is built from TRBV15 and TRBJ1-1, with D unresolved. Deletions cut 1 base from V and 2 bases from J, with 14 bases between. The CDR3 has 16 amino acids. Germline V gives CDR1 LNHNV, CDR2 YYDKDF (reference sequence). For the CDR3, the DNA is TGTGCCACCAGCAGAGCTCTTGGAGGGTTTAACACTGAAGCTTTCTTT. This encodes CATSRALGGFNTEAFF.

CDR3 bases: TGTGCCAGCAGCTCGGCCCGCACAGATACGCAGTATTTT. Amino acid sequence: CASSSARTDTQYF. The V gene is TRBV7-2, the J gene TRBJ2-3; D gene unclear. Trimming took 4 bases from V and 1 from J, leaving 6 bases between them. CDR3 size: 13 residues. Germline loops: CDR1 SGHTA, CDR2 FQGNSA. The full variable domain, in which reference TRBV7-2 and TRBJ2-3 provide the parts outside the CDR3, is GAGVSQSPSNKVTEKGKDVELRCDPISGHTALYWYRQSLGQGLEFLIYFQGNSAPDKSGLPSDRFSAERTGGSVSTLTIQRTQQEDSAVYLCASSSARTDTQYFGPGTRLTVL.

This clone was counted only a few times. The chain employs TRBV5-6 and TRBJ1-1; 8 bases align to TRBD1. This CDR3 has 15 amino acids. Germline V gene data show CDR1 as SGHDT and CDR2 as YYEEEE. Trimming at V came to 5 bases and at J to 1 base, leaving 7 bases not matched to a gene. The DNA of the CDR3 is TGTGCCAGCAGGAAGAGGACAGGGCAGAACACTGAAGCTTTCTTT. It translates to CASRKRTGQNTEAFF.

This clone was detected a few times. V and J are TRBV7-9 and TRBJ2-1; 12 nucleotides agree with TRBD2. The CDR3 runs 16 residues. Unmatched junction bases numbered 9, after V lost 5 bases and J lost 7 bases. Looked up from germline, CDR1 is SEHNR and CDR2 is FQNEAQ (reference sequence). Written as DNA, the CDR3 is TGTGCCAGCAGCACCCGACTAGCGGGAGCTCGGAATGAGCAGTTCTTC. Its protein product is CASSTRLAGARNEQFF.

The chain has TRBV30 and TRBJ2-1, with 7 bases identical to TRBD2. CDR1 GTSNPN and CDR2 SVGIG come from the germline V gene (reference sequence). Germline trimming cut 0 bases from V and 8 bases from J; bases unmatched to any gene: 7. This CDR3 region has 14 residues. DNA for the CDR3: TGTGCCTGGAGTGTGAGAGCGGGAAGGGATGAGCAGTTCTTC. Translated, it gives CAWSVRAGRDEQFF.

The gene calls are TRBV30 and TRBJ2-5; a possible D gene is TRBD2 (6 bases). Gene TRBJ2-7 matches the end of the DNA better, so the J call may be wrong. The CDR3 is made up of 12 amino acids. Germline V lookup: CDR1 GTSNPN, CDR2 SVGIG (reference sequence). The CDR3 DNA sequence: TGTGCCTGGAGTGTGTGGGGGGACGAGCAGTACTTC. This encodes CAWSVWGDEQYF.

The J gene is TRBJ2-3, the V gene TRBV18; D ambiguous. CDR1 is KGHSH, CDR2 LQKENI, per germline. The CDR3 is made up of 12 amino acids. Trimming removed 2 bases at V and 6 bases at J, with 6 bases between. The CDR3 DNA is TGTGCCAGCTCACCAAGGTCTGATACGCAGTATTTT. This codes for CASSPRSDTQYF.

The chain uses TRBV7-9 and TRBJ2-7; 9 bases line up with TRBD1. Losses at the gene ends were 4 bases for V and 1 base for J; bases not matched to a gene: 8. Germline V gene data show CDR1 as SEHNR and CDR2 as FQNEAQ (reference sequence). The CDR3 is 16 residues long. The CDR3 is CASSSYGGTGSYEQYF. CDR3 nucleotide sequence: TGTGCCAGCAGCTCGTATGGCGGGACAGGGTCCTACGAGCAGTACTTC.

V usage is TRBV30 and J usage is TRBJ2-3; D remains ambiguous. V lost 3 bases to trimming and J lost 0 bases, with 13 bases between them. CDR1 GTSNPN and CDR2 SVGIG come from the germline V gene (reference sequence). The CDR3 totals 15 residues. For the CDR3, the DNA is TGTGCCTGGAGGAGCGCAGAACCTAGCACAGATACGCAGTATTTT. Its protein is CAWRSAEPSTDTQYF.

This clone was seen just once. This chain links TRBV4-1 with TRBJ2-7; no clear D. The CDR3 covers 12 residues. The germline gives CDR1 MGHRA, CDR2 YSYEKL. Trimming shortened V by 1 base and J by 5 bases, and 6 bases separated the two germline ends. CDR3 coding DNA: TGCGCCAGCAGCCAAGTCGGAAACGAGCAGTACTTC. It codes for CASSQVGNEQYF.

The gene calls are TRBV11-2 and TRBJ2-5, with D possibly matching TRBD1 (6 bases). The CDR3 sequence is 14 residues long. From germline, CDR1 is SGHAT and CDR2 FQNNGV. The germline V and J ends were trimmed by 3 bases and 1 base, with 9 bases remaining between them. The CDR3 DNA reads TGTGCCAGCAGCTTGGACAGAGCCCAAGAGACCCAGTACTTC. Translated, it gives CASSLDRAQETQYF.

This clone was detected a few times. The chain couples TRBV14 to TRBJ1-1; D call uncertain. Germline CDR1 reads SGHDN; CDR2 reads FVKESK. V dropped 4 bases and J dropped 11 bases, with 17 bases sitting between them. The CDR3 is made up of 13 amino acids. The CDR3: CASSPSRGTLAFF. The DNA of the CDR3 is TGTGCCAGCAGCCCCTCCCGCGGAACTTTGGCTTTCTTT.

This clone was found a few times. Additional DNA sequences in this sample encode the identical CDR3. V and J are TRBV6-5 and TRBJ1-5; D gene ambiguous. This CDR3 has 13 residues. Between the trimmed V and J ends, which lost 3 bases and 5 bases, there was a span of 8 bases. Germline V gene data show CDR1 as MNHEY and CDR2 as SVGAGI. The CDR3, as DNA: TGTGCCAGCAGTTATCGTCTGGATCAGCCCCAGCATTTT. Encoded protein: CASSYRLDQPQHF.

This clone has more than one count but fewer than ten. V gene TRBV10-3 combines with J gene TRBJ2-5; 13 positions agree with TRBD2. The CDR3 runs 16 residues. Trimming cost V 2 bases and J 5 bases; bases outside gene matches: 5. The V gene's germline CDR1 is ENHRY and CDR2 SYGVKD. In nucleotides, the CDR3 is TGTGCCATCAGTGAGCCGACGGGACTAGCGGGGGAGACCCAGTACTTC. Its translation is CAISEPTGLAGETQYF.